This TCR beta chain emerged from a study of blood T cell repertoires in COVID-19. Study summary: The United States, Italy and Spain supplied acute and convalescent COVID-19 samples.

Original methodology: Reference gene primer amplification in the assay estimated nucleated cell counts. Sequencing was performed with immunoSEQ multiplex PCR; in TCRdb, only in-frame clones are kept and a portion is missing. V and J calls and clone size are those listed in that table; D and trimming were worked out from the DNA. The sample contains some 150,000 clones, 65% to 90% of which appear only once. The trim removed 5 bases at V and 5 bases at J, leaving 8 bases unmatched. The CDR3 runs 14 residues. In germline, CDR1 is SGHAT, CDR2 FQNNGV. The clonotype was recovered from a man between 45 and 60 years old with acute or convalescent COVID-19. Material for sequencing was peripheral blood. The chain combines TRBV11-2 with TRBJ1-2, with 7 bases lining up with TRBD1. CDR3 region: CASSQGTAFYGYTF. In DNA, the CDR3 is TGTGCCAGCAGCCAAGGGACAGCTTTTTATGGCTACACCTTC.